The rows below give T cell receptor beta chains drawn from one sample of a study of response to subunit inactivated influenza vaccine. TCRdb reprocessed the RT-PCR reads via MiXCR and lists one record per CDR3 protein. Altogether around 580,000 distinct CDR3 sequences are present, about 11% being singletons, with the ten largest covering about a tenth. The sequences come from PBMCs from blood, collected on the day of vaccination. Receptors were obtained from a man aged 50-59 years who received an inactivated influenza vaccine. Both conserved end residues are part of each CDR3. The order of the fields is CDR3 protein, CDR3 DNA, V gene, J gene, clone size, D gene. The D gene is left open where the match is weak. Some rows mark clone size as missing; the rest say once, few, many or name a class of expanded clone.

CDR3aa: CASSQSGLAGGPTDTQYF; CDR3nt: TGTGCCAGCAGCCAAAGTGGACTAGCGGGAGGGCCCACAGATACGCAGTATTTT; v_gene: TRBV4-2; j_gene: TRBJ2-3; abundance: many; d_gene: TRBD2
CDR3aa: CASSPNRDGLNEQFF; CDR3nt: TGTGCCAGCAGCCCTAATAGGGATGGGTTAAATGAGCAGTTCTTC; v_gene: TRBV12-3/TRBV12-4; j_gene: TRBJ2-1; abundance: -; d_gene: -
CDR3aa: CASSLVGMNTEAFF; CDR3nt: TGTGCCAGCAGCTTAGTGGGGATGAACACTGAAGCTTTCTTT; v_gene: TRBV7-8; j_gene: TRBJ1-1; abundance: many; d_gene: -
CDR3aa: CASSLVFSAIQETQYF; CDR3nt: TGTGCCAGCAGCTTAGTTTTCTCAGCTATCCAAGAGACCCAGTACTTC; v_gene: TRBV7-2; j_gene: TRBJ2-5; abundance: -; d_gene: -
CDR3aa: CSARDQTNNEQFF; CDR3nt: TGCAGTGCTAGAGACCAGACAAACAATGAGCAGTTCTTC; v_gene: TRBV20-1; j_gene: TRBJ2-1; abundance: many; d_gene: -
CDR3aa: CSVAGQETDTQYF; CDR3nt: TGCAGCGTTGCGGGACAGGAGACAGATACGCAGTATTTT; v_gene: TRBV29-1; j_gene: TRBJ2-3; abundance: -; d_gene: TRBD1
CDR3aa: CASSLSGQVSYEQYF; CDR3nt: TGTGCCAGCAGTTTATCGGGACAGGTCTCCTACGAGCAGTACTTC; v_gene: TRBV12-3/TRBV12-4; j_gene: TRBJ2-7; abundance: few; d_gene: TRBD1
CDR3aa: CSARDPLGKNIQYF; CDR3nt: TGCAGTGCTAGAGATCCCCTAGGCAAAAACATTCAGTACTTC; v_gene: TRBV20-1; j_gene: TRBJ2-4; abundance: -; d_gene: -
CDR3aa: CAISSTVEQYF; CDR3nt: TGTGCCATCAGTTCCACGGTGGAGCAGTACTTC; v_gene: TRBV12-3/TRBV12-4; j_gene: TRBJ2-7; abundance: -; d_gene: -
CDR3aa: CASSVEGGGNEQFF; CDR3nt: TGTGCCAGCAGCGTAGAGGGAGGGGGGAATGAGCAGTTCTTC; v_gene: TRBV9; j_gene: TRBJ2-1; abundance: many; d_gene: -
CDR3aa: CASSLGSRGFTDTQYF; CDR3nt: TGTGCCAGCAGTTTAGGGTCGCGGGGGTTCACAGATACGCAGTATTTT; v_gene: TRBV28; j_gene: TRBJ2-3; abundance: few; d_gene: TRBD2
CDR3aa: CASSQAMGQGGSYEQYF; CDR3nt: TGCGCCAGCAGCCAAGCTATGGGACAAGGGGGATCCTACGAGCAGTACTTC; v_gene: TRBV4-3; j_gene: TRBJ2-7; abundance: many; d_gene: -
CDR3aa: CASSFKAGGEETQYF; CDR3nt: TGCGCCAGCAGTTTTAAAGCGGGAGGTGAAGAGACCCAGTACTTC; v_gene: TRBV5-1; j_gene: TRBJ2-5; abundance: few; d_gene: TRBD2
CDR3aa: CASSGGGVYTEAFF; CDR3nt: TGTGCCAGCAGCGGGGGGGGCGTTTACACTGAAGCTTTCTTT; v_gene: TRBV12-3/TRBV12-4; j_gene: TRBJ1-1; abundance: few; d_gene: -
CDR3aa: CASSWQREGRETQYF; CDR3nt: TGTGCCAGCAGTTGGCAACGGGAGGGTAGGGAGACCCAGTACTTC; v_gene: TRBV27; j_gene: TRBJ2-5; abundance: few; d_gene: TRBD2
CDR3aa: CASSSPGTLLYNEQFF; CDR3nt: TGTGCCAGCAGCTCCCCCGGGACACTTCTCTACAATGAGCAGTTCTTC; v_gene: TRBV3-1; j_gene: TRBJ2-1; abundance: -; d_gene: -
CDR3aa: CASITGRADEKLFF; CDR3nt: TGTGCCAGCATTACGGGCAGGGCGGATGAAAAACTGTTTTTT; v_gene: TRBV6-2/TRBV6-3; j_gene: TRBJ1-4; abundance: -; d_gene: -
CDR3aa: CASRWGQATNQPQHF; CDR3nt: TGTGCCAGCAGGTGGGGACAGGCCACCAATCAGCCCCAGCATTTT; v_gene: TRBV5-5; j_gene: TRBJ1-5; abundance: few; d_gene: TRBD1
CDR3aa: CSAPPGGSETQYF; CDR3nt: TGCAGTGCTCCCCCAGGGGGATCAGAGACCCAGTACTTC; v_gene: TRBV20-1; j_gene: TRBJ2-5; abundance: few; d_gene: TRBD1
CDR3aa: CATSRTGTLSSYEQYF; CDR3nt: TGTGCCACCAGCAGGACCGGGACATTGAGCTCCTACGAGCAGTACTTC; v_gene: TRBV15; j_gene: TRBJ2-7; abundance: -; d_gene: -
CDR3aa: CASSLEGGKIEQFF; CDR3nt: TGTGCCAGCAGTTTAGAAGGAGGAAAGATTGAGCAGTTCTTC; v_gene: TRBV12-3/TRBV12-4; j_gene: TRBJ2-1; abundance: many; d_gene: -
CDR3aa: CATSDQGQVQETQYF; CDR3nt: TGTGCCACCAGTGACCAGGGACAAGTCCAAGAGACCCAGTACTTC; v_gene: TRBV24-1; j_gene: TRBJ2-5; abundance: -; d_gene: -
CDR3aa: CASSLARGQGNQPQHF; CDR3nt: TGTGCCAGCAGCTTAGCGAGGGGGCAGGGCAATCAGCCCCAGCATTTT; v_gene: TRBV7-8; j_gene: TRBJ1-5; abundance: -; d_gene: TRBD1
CDR3aa: CASSVSGGRGNEQYF; CDR3nt: TGTGCCAGCAGCGTATCTGGCGGGAGGGGTAACGAGCAGTACTTC; v_gene: TRBV9; j_gene: TRBJ2-7; abundance: few; d_gene: TRBD2
CDR3aa: CASCESRRASSGRNEQFF; CDR3nt: TGTGCCAGCTGTGAGAGCCGGAGGGCCTCTAGCGGGAGGAATGAGCAGTTCTTC; v_gene: TRBV3-1; j_gene: TRBJ2-1; abundance: once; d_gene: TRBD2
CDR3aa: CASSFRGSLGGYEQYF; CDR3nt: TGTGCCAGCAGTTTTCGGGGCTCCCTAGGGGGTTACGAGCAGTACTTC; v_gene: TRBV27; j_gene: TRBJ2-7; abundance: many; d_gene: -
CDR3aa: CSASGGWSPRGDTQYF; CDR3nt: TGCAGTGCTAGTGGTGGATGGTCTCCTCGGGGAGATACGCAGTATTTT; v_gene: TRBV20-1; j_gene: TRBJ2-3; abundance: -; d_gene: -
CDR3aa: CSARGAGGGTGELFF; CDR3nt: TGCAGTGCTAGAGGAGCGGGAGGTGGGACCGGGGAGCTGTTTTTT; v_gene: TRBV20-1; j_gene: TRBJ2-2; abundance: -; d_gene: TRBD2
CDR3aa: CASSASGTGSNQPQHF; CDR3nt: TGTGCCAGCAGTGCATCCGGGACAGGATCAAATCAGCCCCAGCATTTT; v_gene: TRBV27; j_gene: TRBJ1-5; abundance: few; d_gene: TRBD1
CDR3aa: CASSWGDRVNEQYF; CDR3nt: TGCGCCAGCAGCTGGGGTGACAGGGTCAACGAGCAGTACTTC; v_gene: TRBV5-1; j_gene: TRBJ2-7; abundance: -; d_gene: TRBD1
CDR3aa: CASSSSGPEQYF; CDR3nt: TGTGCCAGCAGTTCCTCCGGGCCCGAGCAGTACTTC; v_gene: TRBV6-5; j_gene: TRBJ2-7; abundance: few; d_gene: -
CDR3aa: CASSMSGNSYEQYF; CDR3nt: TGTGCCAGTAGTATGAGCGGGAACTCCTACGAGCAGTACTTC; v_gene: TRBV19; j_gene: TRBJ2-7; abundance: -; d_gene: TRBD2
CDR3aa: CASSLVPGDEGQPQHF; CDR3nt: TGCGCCAGCAGCTTGGTTCCGGGGGACGAGGGACAGCCCCAGCATTTT; v_gene: TRBV5-1; j_gene: TRBJ1-5; abundance: few; d_gene: -
CDR3aa: CASSYTSRGTEAFF; CDR3nt: TGTGCCAGCAGTTACACCTCTCGGGGGACTGAAGCTTTCTTT; v_gene: TRBV6-5; j_gene: TRBJ1-1; abundance: -; d_gene: -
CDR3aa: CASSYSPPGLGLGGTGELFF; CDR3nt: TGTGCCAGCAGTTACTCCCCCCCCGGGCTTGGGCTGGGGGGCACCGGGGAGCTGTTTTTT; v_gene: TRBV6-2/TRBV6-3; j_gene: TRBJ2-2; abundance: -; d_gene: -
CDR3aa: CASSLRGGQTATNEKLFF; CDR3nt: TGCGCCAGCAGCTTGCGAGGGGGGCAGACTGCAACTAATGAAAAACTGTTTTTT; v_gene: TRBV5-1; j_gene: TRBJ1-4; abundance: few; d_gene: -
CDR3aa: CASSNLAGGSPYEQYF; CDR3nt: TGTGCCAGCAGCAACCTGGCCGGTGGGTCGCCATACGAGCAGTACTTC; v_gene: TRBV7-9; j_gene: TRBJ2-7; abundance: many; d_gene: -
CDR3aa: CASSDLGQAIGANVLTF; CDR3nt: TGTGCCAGCAGTGACCTGGGACAGGCCATAGGTGCCAACGTCCTGACTTTC; v_gene: TRBV6-2/TRBV6-3; j_gene: TRBJ2-6; abundance: few; d_gene: TRBD1
CDR3aa: CASTIGQGGTDTQYF; CDR3nt: TGTGCCTCTACAATAGGACAGGGCGGCACAGATACGCAGTATTTT; v_gene: TRBV10-3; j_gene: TRBJ2-3; abundance: few; d_gene: TRBD1
CDR3aa: CASSQETSATQYF; CDR3nt: TGTGCCAGCAGCCAAGAGACTAGCGCCACGCAGTACTTC; v_gene: TRBV3-1; j_gene: TRBJ2-7; abundance: few; d_gene: TRBD2
CDR3aa: CSARDTSGIDTYEQYF; CDR3nt: TGCAGTGCTAGAGATACTAGCGGGATTGATACCTACGAGCAGTACTTC; v_gene: TRBV20-1; j_gene: TRBJ2-7; abundance: -; d_gene: TRBD2
CDR3aa: CSAAGATYEQYF; CDR3nt: TGCAGCGCTGCTGGGGCCACCTACGAGCAGTACTTC; v_gene: TRBV29-1; j_gene: TRBJ2-7; abundance: few; d_gene: -
CDR3aa: CASSTGQRGYTF; CDR3nt: TGCGCCAGCAGCACCGGACAGAGGGGGTACACCTTC; v_gene: TRBV5-1; j_gene: TRBJ1-2; abundance: many; d_gene: -
CDR3aa: CATSSSTPEGGELFF; CDR3nt: TGTGCCACCAGCAGTTCCACTCCAGAGGGCGGGGAGCTGTTTTTT; v_gene: TRBV15; j_gene: TRBJ2-2; abundance: -; d_gene: -
CDR3aa: CASSFTGTSGDIQYF; CDR3nt: TGTGCCAGCAGCTTCACCGGGACCAGCGGGGACATTCAGTACTTC; v_gene: TRBV7-6; j_gene: TRBJ2-4; abundance: few; d_gene: TRBD2
CDR3aa: CASSTGTLNEQFF; CDR3nt: TGTGCCAGCAGTACCGGGACACTCAATGAGCAGTTCTTC; v_gene: TRBV12-3/TRBV12-4; j_gene: TRBJ2-1; abundance: few; d_gene: -
CDR3aa: CASSQGKGAYEQYF; CDR3nt: TGCGCCAGCAGCCAAGGAAAAGGCGCCTACGAGCAGTACTTC; v_gene: TRBV4-1; j_gene: TRBJ2-7; abundance: few; d_gene: -
CDR3aa: CASSLATGGEQYF; CDR3nt: TGTGCCAGCAGCTTAGCAACAGGGGGCGAGCAGTACTTC; v_gene: TRBV7-2; j_gene: TRBJ2-7; abundance: few; d_gene: TRBD1
CDR3aa: CASSPIRSTRGNEQFF; CDR3nt: TGTGCCAGCAGCCCTATTAGGTCAACTCGAGGCAATGAGCAGTTCTTC; v_gene: TRBV7-8; j_gene: TRBJ2-1; abundance: -; d_gene: -
CDR3aa: CASTPTSGGGLQNIQYF; CDR3nt: TGCGCCAGCACCCCGACTAGCGGGGGGGGATTACAAAACATTCAGTACTTC; v_gene: TRBV10-2; j_gene: TRBJ2-4; abundance: -; d_gene: TRBD2